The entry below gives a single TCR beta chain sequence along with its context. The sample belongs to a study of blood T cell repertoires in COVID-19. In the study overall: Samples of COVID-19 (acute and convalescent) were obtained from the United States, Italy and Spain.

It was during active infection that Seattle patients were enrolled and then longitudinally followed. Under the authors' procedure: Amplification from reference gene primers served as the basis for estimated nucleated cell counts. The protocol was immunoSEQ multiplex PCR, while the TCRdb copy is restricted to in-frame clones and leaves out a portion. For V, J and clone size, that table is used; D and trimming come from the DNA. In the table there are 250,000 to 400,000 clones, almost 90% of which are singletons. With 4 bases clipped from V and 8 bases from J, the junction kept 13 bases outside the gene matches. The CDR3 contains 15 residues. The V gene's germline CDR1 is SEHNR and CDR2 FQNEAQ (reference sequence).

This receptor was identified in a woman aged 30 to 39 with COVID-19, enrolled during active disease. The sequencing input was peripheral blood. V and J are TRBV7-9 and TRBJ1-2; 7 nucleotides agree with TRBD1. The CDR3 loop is CASSSADRRTTGYTF. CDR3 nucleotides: TGTGCCAGCAGCTCGGCGGACAGGAGGACGACAGGCTACACCTTC. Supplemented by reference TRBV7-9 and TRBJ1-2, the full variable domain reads DTGVSQNPRHKITKRGQNVTFRCDPISEHNRLYWYRQTLGQGPEFLTYFQNEAQLEKSRLLSDRFSAERPKGSFSTLEIQRTEQGDSAMYLCASSSADRRTTGYTFGSGTRLTVV.